This TCR beta chain was found in a study of blood T cell repertoires in COVID-19. Background on the study: Samples of COVID-19 (acute and convalescent) were obtained from the United States, Italy and Spain. The cDNA or gDNA used as material had been derived from T cells, B-cell-depleted T cells, or PBMCs.

Here immunoSEQ multiplex PCR was the method, and the copy in TCRdb shows in-frame clones only, minus some. The profile covers under 300,000 clones, with around 91% appearing a single time and 2.1% taken by the ten largest. In Seattle, patients joined the study during active infection and were tracked longitudinally. CDR1 LGHDT and CDR2 YNNKEL come from the germline V gene (reference sequence). Trimming removed 3 bases at V and 4 bases at J, with 13 bases between. CDR3 size: 16 residues. The sequencing sample was made of peripheral blood. V is TRBV3-1 (or the pseudogene TRBV3-2) and J is TRBJ2-6, with a tentative D call TRBD1 (6 bases). The sequence derives from a woman aged 55-69 years with COVID-19, enrolled during active disease. The CDR3 here is CASSHPTGSGANVLTF. CDR3 in DNA: TGTGCCAGCAGCCACCCCACAGGGAGCGGGGCCAACGTCCTGACTTTC.